In its sample, the clone carrying this T cell receptor beta chain is medium-sized. This record belongs to a study of immune characterization of retroperitoneal liposarcoma. One entry per CDR3 protein results from TCRdb running MiXCR on the PCR reads. The sample gives about 10,000 distinct CDR3 sequences, 28% of which show up once; 8% to 10% is in the top ten. V shed 6 bases, J shed 10 bases, and the junction held 9 bases outside the gene matches. CDR1 is MNHNS and CDR2 is SASEGT in the germline V gene. The CDR3 is made up of 13 amino acids. Sequenced sample: tumor tissue. This sequence was found in a male donor with retroperitoneal liposarcoma. The J gene is TRBJ2-1, the V gene TRBV6-1, with 7 nucleotides matching TRBD2. The CDR3 DNA follows: TGTGCCAGCAGACTAGCGACCTACTACGAGCAGTTCTTC. Its translation: CASRLATYYEQFF.